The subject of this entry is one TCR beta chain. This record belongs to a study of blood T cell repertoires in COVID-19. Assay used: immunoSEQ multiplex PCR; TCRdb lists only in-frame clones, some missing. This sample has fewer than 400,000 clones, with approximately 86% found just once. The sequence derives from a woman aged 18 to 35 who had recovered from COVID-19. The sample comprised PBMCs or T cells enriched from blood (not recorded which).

The CDR3 loop reads CAISERQVSTGELFF. The CDR3 nucleotides are TGTGCCATCAGTGAACGACAGGTTTCCACCGGGGAGCTGTTTTTT. The chain is built from TRBV10-3 and TRBJ2-2; D may be TRBD1 (6 bases). The germline V gene encodes CDR1 ENHRY and CDR2 SYGVKD. Deletions cut 3 bases from V and 4 bases from J, with 12 bases between. The CDR3 covers 15 residues.